This TCR beta chain was sequenced during a study of neoadjuvant nivolumab and ipilimumab in lung cancer. Libraries were prepared by immunoSEQ multiplex PCR; TCRdb keeps only in-frame clonotypes and omits some of them. The sample consists of about 3,800 clones, roughly 90% of them appearing once. This CDR3 is built from 15 residues. The germline V gene encodes CDR1 LNHDA and CDR2 SQIVND (reference sequence). Trimming removed 5 bases at V and 5 bases at J, with 18 bases between. This chain joins TRBV19 and TRBJ1-1; D is uncertain. The sequence was collected from an adult with non-small cell lung cancer. Sample: adjacent normal lung tissue, taken after neoadjuvant nivolumab, alone or with ipilimumab, at or shortly before surgery. The CDR3 DNA reads TGTGCCAGTAGTCCAAGTGGTGGAAGCGGGACTGAAGCTTTCTTT. It encodes CASSPSGGSGTEAFF.